This TCR beta chain came from a study of T-cell reconstitution after alpha-beta-depleted transplantation in children. Remarks on this clonotype: Its antigen is currently unknown.

The TCRbeta library was prepared with unique molecular identifiers. TCRdb passed the PCR reads through MiXCR, listing each CDR3 protein once. The table has roughly 180,000 distinct CDR3 sequences, over 8.5% seen once. The CDR3 spans 15 residues. Between the trimmed V and J ends, which lost 1 base and 1 base, there was a span of 8 bases. Germline V gives CDR1 KGHSH, CDR2 LQKENI. The study's findings and limits: The study reportedly traced alpha-beta T cells about two months after transplant to several hundred expanded graft clones. T-cell counts and diversity at one year following transplant were attributed mainly to newly produced T cells.

The sample was PBMCs, taken before TCRalphabeta/CD19-depleted stem cell transplant. The clonotype was recovered from a boy aged 2-9 years with acute myeloid leukemia, due to receive a stem cell transplant. The chain recombines TRBV18 with TRBJ2-1; a weak D match, TRBD2 (6 bases). CDR3 in amino acids: CASSPRGDSYNEQFF. The DNA for the CDR3 is TGTGCCAGCTCACCACGGGGGGATTCCTACAATGAGCAGTTCTTC.